Below are 11 T cell receptor beta chains sequenced from a single sample in a study of OX40 agonist ivuxolimab in advanced cancers. This table comes from immunoSEQ multiplex PCR, and its TCRdb copy is limited to in-frame clones, with some not included. The table records around 38,000 clones, less than 85% of them present only once. Sample: CD4+ or CD8+ T cells sorted from blood, taken in a trial of the OX40 agonist ivuxolimab. These receptor sequences come from an adult with an advanced solid tumor such as melanoma, head and neck, liver or kidney cancer.

The chain carries TRBV7-9 and TRBJ2-3, with 7 bases identical to TRBD2. J gave up 2 bases and V 4 bases, and 9 bases lay outside the gene matches. This CDR3 contains 16 residues. Germline V gene data show CDR1 as SEHNR and CDR2 as FQNEAQ (reference sequence). The CDR3: CASSSWGGSDTDTQYF. DNA of the CDR3: TGTGCCAGCAGCTCCTGGGGGGGGTCGGACACAGATACGCAGTATTTT.

V gene TRBV28 combines with J gene TRBJ2-5; maybe TRBD2 (5 bases). The better agreement between TRBJ2-7 and the DNA end casts doubt on the J call. CDR3 length equals 16 residues. Germline V lookup: CDR1 MDHEN, CDR2 SYDVKM. CDR3 amino acids: CASSPIRERSSYEQYF. In DNA form, the CDR3 reads TGTGCCAGCAGTCCCATTCGGGAAAGGAGCTCCTACGAGCAGTACTTC.

The chain employs TRBV7-9 and TRBJ1-2; 9 bases are shared with TRBD1. Unmatched junction bases numbered 6, after V lost 5 bases and J lost 5 bases. The germline V gene encodes CDR1 SEHNR and CDR2 FQNEAQ (reference sequence). CDR3 length: 14 amino acids. The CDR3 nucleotides read TGTGCCAGCAGCAGACAGGGGGTGGATTATGGCTACACCTTC. Residues: CASSRQGVDYGYTF.

This rearrangement joins TRBV29-1 to TRBJ1-4, with TRBD1 matching 8 bases. This CDR3 contains 16 residues. Germline V gives CDR1 SQVTM, CDR2 ANQGSEA. J gave up 4 bases and V 6 bases, and 13 bases lay outside the gene matches. The chain's CDR3 is CSVGGRTGGLNEKLFF. CDR3 coding DNA: TGCAGCGTCGGGGGCAGAACAGGGGGACTTAATGAAAAACTGTTTTTT.

The chain is built from TRBV10-3 and TRBJ2-5; 11 bases map to TRBD2. Germline-derived CDR1 and CDR2 are ENHRY and SYGVKD. The CDR3 contains 16 residues. V was pared by 6 bases and J by 1 base, with 7 bases of the junction left unmatched. CDR3 sequence reads: CAISSTSGTIQETQYF. CDR3 DNA sequence: TGTGCCATCAGCTCGACTAGCGGGACTATCCAAGAGACCCAGTACTTC.

This rearrangement joins TRBV5-1 to TRBJ2-7, with 8 bases matching TRBD2. Germline CDR1 reads SGHRS; CDR2 reads YFSETQ. This CDR3 is built from 19 residues. Germline trimming cut 0 bases from V and 2 bases from J; bases unmatched to any gene: 16. In DNA form, the CDR3 reads TGCGCCAGCAGCTTGGCCCTGCTCGGGTTGGGGACTAGAGCCTACGAGCAGTACTTC. Residues: CASSLALLGLGTRAYEQYF.

This clone showed up just once. The V call is TRBV7-6, the J call TRBJ1-1; 9 bases align to TRBD1. Trimming took 2 bases from V and 4 from J; bases not matched to a gene: 11. Germline CDR1 and CDR2: SGHVS and FNYEAQ. The CDR3 loop spans 17 amino acids. The CDR3: CASSLWVPETGGTEAFF. The CDR3 DNA follows: TGTGCCAGCAGCTTATGGGTGCCCGAGACAGGGGGCACTGAAGCTTTCTTT. The entire variable domain, with the rest obtained from reference TRBV7-6 and TRBJ1-1, is as follows: GAGVSQSPRYKVTKRGQDVALRCDPISGHVSLYWYRQALGQGPEFLTYFNYEAQQDKSGLPNDRFSAERPEGSISTLTIQRTEQRDSAMYRCASSLWVPETGGTEAFFGQGTRLTVV.

This clone was counted only a few times. V and J are TRBV7-2 and TRBJ1-2; no reliable D call. This CDR3 spans 14 amino acids. V was clipped by 4 bases and J by 4 bases, with 13 bases between them. CDR1 and CDR2 (germline): SGHTA, FQGNSA. In DNA form, the CDR3 reads TGTGCCAGCAGCTCTTTCCTCAGCAGCTATGGCTACACCTTC. The encoded protein is CASSSFLSSYGYTF. Full variable domain (remainder filled in from reference TRBV7-2 and TRBJ1-2): GAGVSQSPSNKVTEKGKDVELRCDPISGHTALYWYRQSLGQGLEFLIYFQGNSAPDKSGLPSDRFSAERTGGSVSTLTIQRTQQEDSAVYLCASSSFLSSYGYTFGSGTRLTVV.

This rearrangement joins TRBV14 to TRBJ2-3; 14 positions agree with TRBD2. The V gene end was trimmed by 4 bases and the J gene end by 6 bases; junction bases not matched to a gene: 9. This CDR3 comprises 17 residues. Germline V gene sequence: CDR1 SGHDN, CDR2 FVKESK. CDR3 region: CASSRGTSGSISDTQYF. CDR3 nucleotide sequence: TGTGCCAGCAGCCGCGGGACTAGCGGGAGTATTAGTGATACGCAGTATTTT. Complete variable domain (other parts from reference TRBV14 and TRBJ2-3): EAGVTQFPSHSVIEKGQTVTLRCDPISGHDNLYWYRRVMGKEIKFLLHFVKESKQDESGMPNNRFLAERTGGTYSTLKVQPAELEDSGVYFCASSRGTSGSISDTQYFGPGTRLTVL.

This clone appeared once. The junction departs from the called germline gene at one end, perhaps through a read error. The chain is built from TRBV5-4 and TRBJ2-6; D may be TRBD1 (5 bases). The CDR3 runs to 15 residues. Looked up from germline, CDR1 is SGHNT and CDR2 is YYREEE (reference sequence). The chain's CDR3 is CASSQQVGGANVLTF. The CDR3 nucleotides are TGCGCCAGCAGCCAACAGGTGGGGGGGGCCAACGTCCTGACTTTC.

The V call is TRBV6-1, the J call TRBJ1-1; 10 nucleotides agree with TRBD1. The trim removed 4 bases at V and 5 bases at J, leaving 7 bases unmatched. The CDR3 sequence is 15 residues long. Germline CDR1 MNHNS, CDR2 SASEGT. The DNA of the CDR3 is TGTGCCAGCAGTGCGGGACAGGGGTTTGTAACTGAAGCTTTCTTT. Its translation is CASSAGQGFVTEAFF.